This T cell receptor beta chain stems from a study of T cells in Graves' hyperthyroidism and ophthalmopathy. Study-level information: Peripheral blood collection took place at initial diagnosis, before any treatment.

Amplification of TCR beta CDR3 regions used RNA as the template. The study used the HTBI primer set for a first-round RT-PCR of the TCR CDR3. From the multiplex PCR reads, TCRdb called clonotypes with MiXCR, one entry per CDR3 protein. The table lists 450,000 to 600,000 distinct CDR3 sequences, about 20% of them singletons. The CDR3 loop spans 12 amino acids. The germline CDR1 and CDR2 sequences are MNHEY and SVGEGT. Trimming cost V 5 bases and J 12 bases, with 14 bases left between them. In this sample, this clonotype turned up many times. No antigen is known for it. Study-level points and caveats: Most thyroid clonotypes expanded above 0.001 were also detected in blood.

Criteria for exclusion of patients were uncontrolled infection, other autoimmune disease, pregnancy or lactation. The source material was blood. The rearrangement uses TRBV6-2 or TRBV6-3 and TRBJ2-1, with a possible D match to TRBD2 (6 bases). This clonotype was obtained from a man in his forties with Graves' ophthalmopathy. CDR3 nucleotides: TGTGCCAGCAGTAACGGGCGGGAAAGGCAGTTCTTC. It yields the protein CASSNGRERQFF.